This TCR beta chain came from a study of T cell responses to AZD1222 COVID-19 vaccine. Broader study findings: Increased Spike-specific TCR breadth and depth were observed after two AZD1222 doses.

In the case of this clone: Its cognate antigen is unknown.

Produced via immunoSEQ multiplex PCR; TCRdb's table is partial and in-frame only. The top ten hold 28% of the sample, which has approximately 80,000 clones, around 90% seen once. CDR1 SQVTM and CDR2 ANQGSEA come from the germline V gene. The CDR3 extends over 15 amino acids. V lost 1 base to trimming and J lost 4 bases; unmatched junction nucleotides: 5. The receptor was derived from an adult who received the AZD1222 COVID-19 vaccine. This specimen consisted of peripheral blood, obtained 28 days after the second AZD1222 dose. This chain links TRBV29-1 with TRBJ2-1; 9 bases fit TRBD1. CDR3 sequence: CSVEATGGFYNEQFF. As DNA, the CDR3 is TGCAGCGTTGAAGCGACAGGGGGGTTTTACAATGAGCAGTTCTTC.